This entry describes one T cell receptor (beta chain). The antigen remains unidentified. At deep level, the assay was performed. Every immunoSEQ plate was one replicate of a subset's evenly spread DNA. Repertoires were generated with immunoSEQ multiplex PCR, while TCRdb's copy carries only in-frame clones and drops some. The sample has under 2.5 million clones, 85% to 95% seen once; the top ten hold more than 0.35%. This sample is drawn from a study of shared clonotypes between healthy human individuals. About the research overall: Each donor had three CD4 naive, three CD4 memory, two CD8 naive and one CD8 memory plate. The study, taken as a whole, reports: Shared across a handful of donors were 4% to 6% of the naive CD4 clonotypes.

CDR3 length: 14 residues. Germline loops: CDR1 SEHNR, CDR2 FQNEAQ (reference sequence). Trimming cost V 5 bases and J 11 bases, with 18 bases left between them. The origin of this receptor is a young man in good health. Some clones in this sample may be carry-over from other donors' samples. Sequencing was performed on naive CD4+ T cells from PBMCs. The subset is: CD45RA+ positively selected. This chain joins TRBV7-9 and TRBJ2-2; D is uncertain. Written as DNA, the CDR3 is TGTGCCAGCAGCCCCGGGCCCTCTTTGATAGAGCTGTTTTTT. Its protein product is CASSPGPSLIELFF.